This T cell receptor (beta chain) was captured by sequencing in a study of control samples from healthy donors and cancer patients. Trimming shortened V by 5 bases and J by 5 bases, and 16 bases separated the two germline ends. The V gene's germline CDR1 is SGHTA and CDR2 FQGNSA. The length of the CDR3 is 15 residues. The data were produced by immunoSEQ multiplex PCR, yet TCRdb's version contains in-frame clones alone and is incomplete. Altogether 130,000 to 150,000 clones are present, around 90% being singletons, with the ten largest covering approximately 2.9%. The sequenced material came from blood. The chain has TRBV7-2 and TRBJ1-3; no clear D gene. The clonotype comes from a man aged 25 to 40 in good health. CDR3 in amino acids: CASSPIVEGRNTIYF. CDR3 sequence (DNA): TGTGCCAGCAGCCCCATTGTCGAGGGAAGAAACACCATATATTTT.